One sample yielded the 27 T cell receptor beta chains listed below, sequenced in a study of low-dose radiotherapy and immunotherapy resistance in tumors. Covering alpha and beta chains, TRAV- and TRBV-specific primers were used for the first-strand cDNA. The authors amplified TCRs for about 20 PCR cycles with a constant-region primer and a V-primer adapter. MiXCR, applied by TCRdb to the reads, yields one record per CDR3 protein. The sample has around 100,000 distinct CDR3 sequences, 20% to 25% seen once. The time point is: after trial treatment. The sample's treatment: LDRT plus nivolumab, ipilimumab, low-dose cyclophosphamide and aspirin (RACIN trial). This specimen was PBMCs, taken after low-dose radiotherapy plus immunotherapy. These receptors were taken from a female donor with ovarian cancer.

The chain links TRBV9 to TRBJ2-7; D is uncertain. Trimming pared 0 bases from V and 1 base from J, leaving 8 bases between. Germline V gene sequence: CDR1 SGDLS, CDR2 YYNGEE. The CDR3 runs to 14 residues. This CDR3 is CASSVDWLSYEQYF. The CDR3 DNA is TGTGCCAGCAGCGTAGATTGGCTTTCCTACGAGCAGTACTTC.

This clonotype was observed many times. The gene calls are TRBV11-3 and TRBJ2-7, with 7 bases identical to TRBD1. Germline CDR1 SGHNT, CDR2 YENEEA. CDR3 length: 15 amino acids. J lost 3 bases, V lost 3 bases, and 8 bases had no gene match. The CDR3 sequence: CASSFPGQRIYEQYF. The CDR3 nucleotides read TGTGCCAGCAGCTTTCCGGGACAGAGGATCTACGAGCAGTACTTC.

In this sample, this clonotype turned up a few times. The CDR3 DNA is TGTGCCAGCAGCTCTGGGTGGGCACACGAGCAGTACTTC. It yields the protein CASSSGWAHEQYF. The chain is built from TRBV7-3 and TRBJ2-7; D gene uncertain. The V end lost 4 bases, the J end lost 5 bases, and 12 bases lay between the germline ends. Germline V CDR1 and CDR2: SGHTA, FQGTGA. The CDR3 sequence is 13 residues long.

In its sample, this clonotype was seen a few times. The J gene is TRBJ1-4, the V gene TRBV28; D uncertain. The V gene's germline CDR1 is MDHEN and CDR2 SYDVKM. V was pared by 11 bases and J by 7 bases, with 14 bases between. The CDR3 has 12 amino acids. This CDR3 is CAAGVVAEKLFF. For the CDR3, the DNA is TGTGCCGCTGGGGTGGTAGCTGAAAAACTGTTTTTT.

This clonotype has ten or more counts. The V and J genes are TRBV10-3 and TRBJ2-5; D possibly corresponds to TRBD2 (6 bases). The germline V and J ends were trimmed by 6 bases and 1 base, with 6 bases remaining between them. Germline CDR1 reads ENHRY; CDR2 reads SYGVKD. The CDR3 covers 12 residues. The CDR3 DNA reads as TGTGCCATCAGCGGGGGCCAAGAGACCCAGTACTTC. Protein sequence: CAISGGQETQYF.

This clonotype was counted ten times or more. This chain links TRBV11-2 with TRBJ2-7; TRBD1 matches at 11 bases. The CDR3 is made up of 18 amino acids. Germline values: CDR1 SGHAT, CDR2 FQNNGV. J was trimmed by 1 base and V by 4 bases; bases with no gene match: 12. CDR3 in DNA: TGTGCCAGCAGCTCCTCGGGTGTCGGACAGGGGGCTTCCTACGAGCAGTACTTC. Translated, it gives CASSSSGVGQGASYEQYF.

At least ten counts were recorded for this clonotype. This chain uses TRBV7-8 with TRBJ2-1; no firm D call. The CDR3 is 15 residues long. V lost 0 bases and J 2 bases, leaving 8 bases between the germline ends. Germline-derived CDR1 and CDR2 are SGHVS and FQNEAQ. CDR3 coding DNA: TGTGCCAGCAGCTTAGCGGTAGTCACCTACAATGAGCAGTTCTTC. Its translation is CASSLAVVTYNEQFF.

Ten or more counts support this clonotype. The chain combines TRBV27 with TRBJ1-4; tentatively, D is TRBD1 (6 bases). The germline V gene encodes CDR1 MNHEY and CDR2 SMNVEV (reference sequence). This CDR3 contains 14 residues. The germline V and J ends were trimmed by 6 bases and 8 bases, with 16 bases remaining between them. The CDR3 DNA reads TGTGCCAGCAGGTTGGGGGCAGGAGGGGAAAAACTGTTTTTT. This sequence encodes CASRLGAGGEKLFF.

There are many counts of this clonotype. The genes are TRBV14 and TRBJ1-2; 8 positions agree with TRBD1. Germline V gene lookup returns CDR1 SGHDN and CDR2 FVKESK. The ends lost 4 bases at V and 4 bases at J; junction bases unmatched: 5. The CDR3 covers 14 residues. The chain's CDR3 is CASSPGGAGYGYTF. The CDR3 DNA is TGTGCCAGCAGCCCAGGGGGCGCAGGCTATGGCTACACCTTC.

This clonotype was recorded many times. This chain joins TRBV2 and TRBJ1-1, with 7 bases fitting TRBD1. The CDR3 loop spans 12 amino acids. CDR1 is SNHLY, CDR2 FYNNEI, per germline. The ends lost 3 bases at V and 7 bases at J; junction bases unmatched: 2. The CDR3 sequence is CASSDRDSEAFF. In DNA form, the CDR3 reads TGTGCCAGCAGTGACAGGGACAGTGAAGCTTTCTTT.

This chain connects TRBV25-1 to TRBJ1-2; 10 positions match TRBD1. The CDR3 loop spans 14 amino acids. Germline CDR1 MGHDK, CDR2 SYGVNS. The junction had 1 base not matched to a gene; V was cut back by 2 bases and J by 4 bases. CDR3 loop: CASSEGTGAYGYTF. The CDR3 coding sequence is TGTGCCAGCAGTGAAGGGACAGGGGCCTATGGCTACACCTTC.

This clonotype was counted ten times or more. The gene calls are TRBV14 and TRBJ2-7; TRBD1 might be the D (5 bases). The CDR3 consists of 14 residues. Trimming shortened V by 2 bases and J by 4 bases, and 12 bases separated the two germline ends. Germline V lookup: CDR1 SGHDN, CDR2 FVKESK. In nucleotides, the CDR3 is TGTGCCAGCAGCCAATTCATAGGGGTTTACGAGCAGTACTTC. It codes for CASSQFIGVYEQYF.

The CDR3 nucleotides read TGTGCCAGCAGCGGGATGACCGACGGGCAGGGTTACTACAATGAGCAGTTCTTC. The encoded protein is CASSGMTDGQGYYNEQFF. This chain uses TRBV28 with TRBJ2-1; the D call may be TRBD1 or TRBD2 (5 bases each). The CDR3 consists of 18 residues. Trimming removed 6 bases at V and 3 bases at J, with 24 bases between. The germline V gene has CDR1 MDHEN and CDR2 SYDVKM.

At least ten counts were recorded for this clonotype. The chain recombines TRBV28 with TRBJ2-6; no definite D call. The CDR3 extends over 14 amino acids. In germline, CDR1 is MDHEN, CDR2 SYDVKM. Trimming pared 8 bases from V and 6 bases from J, leaving 14 bases between. The CDR3 reads CASGRWKMANVLTF. CDR3 bases: TGTGCCAGCGGACGTTGGAAGATGGCCAACGTCCTGACTTTC.

This clonotype showed up many times. The gene calls are TRBV6-2 or TRBV6-3 and TRBJ2-7, with D maybe TRBD2 (5 bases). Trimming cost V 8 bases and J 3 bases, with 14 bases left between them. The CDR3 extends over 13 amino acids. Germline CDR1 is MNHEY and CDR2 is SVGEGT. The CDR3 DNA reads as TGTGCCAGCGAGGGCCCGGACGGCTACGAGCAGTACTTC. Protein product: CASEGPDGYEQYF.

This clonotype was recorded at least ten times. This sequence joins TRBV18 and TRBJ2-4; D might be TRBD2 (7 bases). The CDR3 extends over 15 amino acids. V was shortened by 2 bases and J by 7 bases, with 15 bases between the two germline ends. Germline CDR1 reads KGHSH; CDR2 reads LQKENI. The CDR3: CASSPGGAVRNIQYF. In DNA, the CDR3 is TGTGCCAGCTCACCAGGGGGGGCTGTGAGGAACATTCAGTACTTC.

The J gene is TRBJ2-5, the V gene TRBV7-9; 12 nucleotides match TRBD1. Germline V gene sequence: CDR1 SEHNR, CDR2 FQNEAQ (reference sequence). After removal of 8 bases from V and 2 bases from J, the junction contained 9 bases not matched to a gene. The CDR3 is made up of 16 amino acids. As DNA, the CDR3 is TGTGCCAGCTCGAAAGGGACAGGGGGCTTTCAAGAGACCCAGTACTTC. Translating it yields CASSKGTGGFQETQYF.

The chain recombines TRBV28 with TRBJ2-1; possible D gene TRBD1, 5 bases. The CDR3 is made up of 11 amino acids. In germline, CDR1 is MDHEN, CDR2 SYDVKM. Between the trimmed V and J ends, which lost 11 bases and 10 bases, there was a span of 15 bases. In DNA form, the CDR3 reads TGTGCCTCAGGTCAGGGTTGGGAGCAGTTCTTC. The encoded protein is CASGQGWEQFF.

This clonotype appeared many times. DNA of the CDR3: TGTGCCAGTAGTTCCCCCGGAGATACGCAGTATTTT. This codes for CASSSPGDTQYF. This chain joins TRBV19 and TRBJ2-3; no definite D call. Trimming took 5 bases from V and 5 from J, leaving 8 bases between them. The germline V gene encodes CDR1 LNHDA and CDR2 SQIVND (reference sequence). This CDR3 contains 12 residues.

This clonotype ranks as medium-sized (0.01 to 0.1%). This sequence joins TRBV28 and TRBJ2-3; 9 bases are a match to TRBD2. This CDR3 has 19 residues. Germline V lookup: CDR1 MDHEN, CDR2 SYDVKM. The trim removed 2 bases at V and 2 bases at J, leaving 14 bases unmatched. CDR3 DNA sequence: TGTGCCAGCAGTTTAGACCTTTTTGAGCGGGGGGCCTACACAGATACGCAGTATTTT. It is translated as CASSLDLFERGAYTDTQYF.

This clonotype occurred many times. V is TRBV7-8 and J is TRBJ2-7; D gene unclear. Germline-derived CDR1 and CDR2 are SGHVS and FQNEAQ. V lost 4 bases to trimming and J lost 3 bases, with 7 bases between them. There are 12 residues in the CDR3. The CDR3 loop reads CASSSTYYEQYF. CDR3 DNA sequence: TGTGCCAGCAGCTCGACCTACTACGAGCAGTACTTC.

The gene calls are TRBV25-1 and TRBJ2-2; D not resolved. The CDR3 spans 10 residues. Germline lookup yields CDR1 MGHDK and CDR2 SYGVNS. The V gene lost 8 bases and the J gene lost 7 bases, with 5 bases spanning the gap. The chain's CDR3 is CASPLGELFF. As DNA, the CDR3 is TGTGCCAGCCCTCTCGGGGAGCTGTTTTTT.

The sample holds many counts of this clonotype. The chain recombines TRBV27 with TRBJ1-6, with 9 bases lining up with TRBD1. V dropped 3 bases and J dropped 7; count of bases not matched to a gene: 7. This CDR3 spans 16 amino acids. CDR1 MNHEY and CDR2 SMNVEV come from the germline V gene (reference sequence). The CDR3: CASSFGRDRENSPLHF. Here the CDR3 DNA reads TGTGCCAGCAGTTTCGGCCGGGACAGGGAGAATTCACCCCTCCACTTT.

In this sample, this clonotype turned up many times. The rearrangement uses TRBV12-3 or TRBV12-4 and TRBJ1-1; D is unclear. CDR3 length equals 13 residues. The germline V and J ends were trimmed by 6 bases and 3 bases, with 11 bases remaining between them. This CDR3 reads CASSQERYTEAFF. CDR3 nucleotide sequence: TGTGCCAGCAGCCAGGAACGGTACACTGAAGCTTTCTTT.

This clonotype was counted at least ten times. This chain uses TRBV11-3 with TRBJ2-5, with D possibly matching TRBD2 (6 bases). Per germline, CDR1 SGHNT and CDR2 YENEEA. Between the trimmed V and J ends, which lost 4 bases and 5 bases, there was a span of 23 bases. The CDR3 loop spans 17 amino acids. This chain's CDR3 is CASSSPTVGGSRETQYF. The CDR3 DNA reads TGTGCCAGCAGCTCCCCTACGGTCGGGGGTTCGCGGGAGACCCAGTACTTC.

The chain uses TRBV28 and TRBJ2-7; TRBD2 matches 9 bases. Germline CDR1 reads MDHEN; CDR2 reads SYDVKM. Unmatched junction bases numbered 10, after V lost 5 bases and J lost 2 bases. CDR3 length: 16 residues. The CDR3: CASSPQTSGAAYEQYF. CDR3 DNA: TGTGCCAGCAGTCCTCAGACTAGCGGAGCGGCCTACGAGCAGTACTTC. The variable domain in full, completed from reference TRBV28 and TRBJ2-7, reads DVKVTQSSRYLVKRTGEKVFLECVQDMDHENMFWYRQDPGLGLRLIYFSYDVKMKEKGDIPEGYSVSREKKERFSLILESASTNQTSMYLCASSPQTSGAAYEQYFGPGTRLTVT.

A few counts support this clonotype. This chain joins TRBV7-9 and TRBJ2-1; TRBD1 aligns across 10 bases. The CDR3 is 15 residues long. J gave up 7 bases and V 6 bases, and 9 bases lay outside the gene matches. Germline V CDR1 and CDR2: SEHNR, FQNEAQ (reference sequence). The CDR3 reads CASSSQSGQGNEQFF. CDR3 DNA sequence: TGTGCCAGCAGTTCCCAGTCGGGACAGGGGAATGAGCAGTTCTTC. Together with reference TRBV7-9 and TRBJ2-1, the CDR3 gives the full variable domain: DTGVSQNPRHKITKRGQNVTFRCDPISEHNRLYWYRQTLGQGPEFLTYFQNEAQLEKSRLLSDRFSAERPKGSFSTLEIQRTEQGDSAMYLCASSSQSGQGNEQFFGPGTRLTVL.